The 30 T cell receptor beta chains reported below all come from one sample, sequenced in a study of human T cells and chemical hapten exposure. TCRdb reprocessed the RACE reads with MiXCR, giving one entry per CDR3 protein. Here the sample spans more than 110,000 distinct CDR3 sequences, roughly 12% being singletons. Noted time point: patch test 2, 6 weeks after DPC sensitization. The treatment was: therapeutic diphenylcyclopropenone sensitization with weekly scalp DPC. This specimen consisted of whole blood, obtained in connection with sensitization to the hapten diphenylcyclopropenone (DPC). All receptors derive from a woman aged 45-59 years with alopecia areata. Some clones in this sample may be carry-over from other donors' samples.

This clonotype was counted at least ten times. The V and J genes are TRBV19 and TRBJ2-1; D call uncertain. CDR1 is LNHDA and CDR2 is SQIVND in the germline V gene (reference sequence). Trimming left V 8 bases short and J 0 bases short, with 14 bases between. The CDR3 consists of 15 residues. The CDR3 nucleotides are TGTGCCAGTCGCGAGGACCGAAGCTCCTACAATGAGCAGTTCTTC. As protein: CASREDRSSYNEQFF.

This chain links TRBV5-1 with TRBJ2-7; D is perhaps TRBD2 (6 bases). Germline V gene lookup returns CDR1 SGHRS and CDR2 YFSETQ. The V end was cut by 3 bases, the J end by 1 base, with 8 bases between. This CDR3 is 13 amino acids long. CDR3 in DNA: TGCGCCAGCAGCTCGGCGGGGTCCTACGAGCAGTACTTC. Amino acid sequence: CASSSAGSYEQYF.

The chain joins TRBV24-1 to TRBJ2-2, with TRBD2 identical over 10 bases. Germline CDR1 reads KGHDR; CDR2 reads SFDVKD. The CDR3 covers 18 residues. J gave up 3 bases and V 3 bases, and 9 bases lay outside the gene matches. The CDR3 here is CATSDGGLAGEDTGELFF. In nucleotides, the CDR3 is TGTGCCACCAGTGATGGGGGGCTAGCGGGAGAGGACACCGGGGAGCTGTTTTTT.

This clonotype came up a few times. This rearrangement joins TRBV20-1 to TRBJ1-3, with D uncertain. The CDR3 runs 15 residues. V lost 6 bases to trimming and J lost 0 bases, with 15 bases between them. Per germline, CDR1 DFQATT and CDR2 SNEGSKA (reference sequence). CDR3: CSANLDDLSGNTIYF. In nucleotides, the CDR3 is TGCAGTGCAAACCTAGACGACCTCTCTGGAAACACCATATATTTT.

This clonotype was found many times. The chain links TRBV6-2 or TRBV6-3 to TRBJ2-1, with TRBD2 matching over 13 bases. J was trimmed by 15 bases and V by 4 bases; bases with no gene match: 9. Germline lookup yields CDR1 MNHEY and CDR2 SVGEGT. The CDR3 contains 14 residues. The DNA of the CDR3 is TGTGCCAGCAGTTTGGGACTAGCGGGAAGGATGGGGTTCTTC. Its translation: CASSLGLAGRMGFF.

This clonotype was detected many times. This sequence joins TRBV6-2 or TRBV6-3 and TRBJ2-2; D assignment may be TRBD1 or TRBD2 (6 bases each). Germline values: CDR1 MNHEY, CDR2 SVGEGT. This CDR3 region has 15 residues. V lost 6 bases to trimming and J lost 7 bases, with 18 bases between them. CDR3 sequence: CASRLHRVEGGELFF. The CDR3 region has the DNA TGTGCCAGCAGACTACACAGGGTGGAGGGCGGGGAGCTGTTTTTT.

This clonotype has just a few counts. J is TRBJ1-1 and V is TRBV29-1, with TRBD1 matching over 9 bases. In germline, CDR1 is SQVTM, CDR2 ANQGSEA. This CDR3 spans 14 amino acids. V dropped 7 bases and J dropped 2; count of bases not matched to a gene: 8. The CDR3 loop reads CSALTGGYNTEAFF. The CDR3 DNA reads as TGCAGCGCTTTGACAGGGGGATATAACACTGAAGCTTTCTTT.

This clonotype occurred many times. The rearrangement links TRBV21-1 to TRBJ1-5; TRBD1 reflects the table's D call only, with no check against the DNA. TRBV21-1 is a documented pseudogene. CDR3 size: 17 residues. The CDR3 nucleotides are TGTGCCAGCAGCAGGGATGGTCGAGGATCAGGGAATCAGCCCCAGCATTTT. It specifies CASSRDGRGSGNQPQHF.

This chain links TRBV11-2 with TRBJ2-7; 8 bases are shared with TRBD1. Germline V gives CDR1 SGHAT, CDR2 FQNNGV. V lost 3 bases to trimming and J lost 3 bases; unmatched junction nucleotides: 7. The CDR3 has 15 amino acids. The CDR3, as DNA: TGTGCCAGCAGCTTCCTAGGACAGGGTATCTACGAGCAGTACTTC. Its translation is CASSFLGQGIYEQYF.

This clonotype was recorded many times. V usage is TRBV9 and J usage is TRBJ2-7; 10 bases match TRBD2. The V gene end was trimmed by 3 bases and the J gene end by 2 bases; junction bases not matched to a gene: 11. CDR1 and CDR2 (germline): SGDLS, YYNGEE. The CDR3 runs to 17 residues. The chain's CDR3 is CASSADTGTSVTYEQYF. The CDR3 region has the DNA TGTGCCAGCAGCGCCGATACCGGGACTAGCGTCACCTACGAGCAGTACTTC.

This clonotype was counted a few times. J is TRBJ2-5 and V is TRBV5-1; D remains ambiguous. V lost 1 base, J lost 3 bases, and 10 bases lay in between. Germline loops: CDR1 SGHRS, CDR2 YFSETQ. The CDR3 loop spans 14 amino acids. The CDR3 DNA follows: TGCGCCAGCAGCTTGATGGGAACGGAAGAGACCCAGTACTTC. It is translated as CASSLMGTEETQYF.

The chain couples TRBV7-9 to TRBJ2-3; the match to TRBD2 covers 9 bases. The V and J ends lost 2 bases and 2 bases, in that order; junction bases with no gene match: 5. This CDR3 is 16 amino acids long. Germline V gene sequence: CDR1 SEHNR, CDR2 FQNEAQ (reference sequence). The CDR3 region has the DNA TGTGCCAGCAGCTTATCCAGCGGGAGGTACACAGATACGCAGTATTTT. Its protein is CASSLSSGRYTDTQYF.

The sample holds many counts of this clonotype. V usage is TRBV5-1 and J usage is TRBJ2-4; TRBD1 or TRBD2 may be the D gene (6 bases each). This CDR3 contains 15 residues. Between the trimmed V and J ends, which lost 3 bases and 1 base, there was a span of 11 bases. CDR1 SGHRS and CDR2 YFSETQ come from the germline V gene. For the CDR3, the DNA is TGCGCCAGCAGCTCCGGAGGGGGGGCCAAAAACATTCAGTACTTC. Its translation: CASSSGGGAKNIQYF.

This clonotype was counted only a few times. This chain connects TRBV3-1 to TRBJ2-1; 7 nucleotides align to TRBD2. The CDR3 is 15 residues long. Germline V gene lookup returns CDR1 LGHDT and CDR2 YNNKEL (reference sequence). With V trimmed by 6 bases and J by 1 base, 6 bases remained unmatched. The CDR3 DNA reads TGTGCCAGCAGGATTAGCGGGCCTTCCTACAATGAGCAGTTCTTC. It translates to CASRISGPSYNEQFF.

This clonotype has at least ten counts. This chain links TRBV27 with TRBJ2-7; perhaps D is TRBD1 or TRBD2 (5 bases each). Trimming took off 6 bases at V and 3 bases at J, with 15 bases between the two ends. This CDR3 is 14 amino acids long. Germline loops: CDR1 MNHEY, CDR2 SMNVEV (reference sequence). The CDR3 region is CASRPPGAGYEQYF. The CDR3 DNA follows: TGTGCCAGCAGACCGCCCGGGGCTGGCTACGAGCAGTACTTC.

The gene calls are TRBV7-6 and TRBJ2-4; 10 nucleotides match TRBD2. V trimming: 4 bases; J trimming: 5 bases; junction bases outside the gene matches: 5. The germline V gene encodes CDR1 SGHVS and CDR2 FNYEAQ. CDR3 length: 15 amino acids. The CDR3 region has the DNA TGTGCCAGCAGCTCAAGCGGGAGGGACCAAAACATTCAGTACTTC. Its protein is CASSSSGRDQNIQYF. Drawing the rest from reference TRBV7-6 and TRBJ2-4, the complete variable domain is GAGVSQSPRYKVTKRGQDVALRCDPISGHVSLYWYRQALGQGPEFLTYFNYEAQQDKSGLPNDRFSAERPEGSISTLTIQRTEQRDSAMYRCASSSSGRDQNIQYFGAGTRLSVL.

V usage is TRBV19 and J usage is TRBJ1-2, with a possible D match to TRBD1 (6 bases). This CDR3 spans 15 amino acids. The germline CDR1 and CDR2 sequences are LNHDA and SQIVND (reference sequence). V gave up 3 bases and J gave up 3 bases, with 14 bases separating them. CDR3 bases: TGTGCCAGTAGTATCAAGGGGGGCGCAGACTATGGCTACACCTTC. The encoded protein is CASSIKGGADYGYTF.

Only a few counts were recorded for this clonotype. The chain is built from TRBV12-3 or TRBV12-4 and TRBJ2-1; D possibly corresponds to TRBD2 (6 bases). V was cut by 1 base and J by 9 bases, with 10 bases left in between. The CDR3 is 13 residues long. This CDR3 reads CASSLGRVSEQFF. The CDR3 DNA follows: TGTGCCAGCAGTTTAGGGAGGGTTAGTGAGCAGTTCTTC.

This clonotype was detected many times. The CDR3 reads CASSYSRDRGYGYTF. The CDR3 coding sequence is TGTGCCAGCAGTTACTCCCGGGACAGGGGGTATGGCTACACCTTC. The V call is TRBV6-6, the J call TRBJ1-2; 11 nucleotides match TRBD1. With 0 bases clipped from V and 5 bases from J, the junction kept 2 bases outside the gene matches. This CDR3 has 15 residues. Looked up from germline, CDR1 is MNHNY and CDR2 is SVGAGI (reference sequence).

This clonotype was picked up many times. The CDR3 region has the DNA TGCAGCGTTGTGAAGGGCGCCTACAATGAGCAGTTCTTC. This translates into CSVVKGAYNEQFF. The gene calls are TRBV29-1 and TRBJ2-1; D call uncertain. The germline gives CDR1 SQVTM, CDR2 ANQGSEA. V lost 4 bases, J lost 2 bases, and 9 bases lay in between. CDR3 length equals 13 residues.

In this sample, this clonotype turned up a few times. V usage is TRBV29-1 and J usage is TRBJ2-2, with D unresolved. Deletions cut 1 base from V and 6 bases from J, with 6 bases between. The CDR3 totals 12 residues. Germline V gives CDR1 SQVTM, CDR2 ANQGSEA. The CDR3 spells CSVEVPPGELFF. CDR3 nucleotides: TGCAGCGTTGAAGTCCCCCCCGGGGAGCTGTTTTTT.

This chain links TRBV15 with TRBJ2-1; TRBD2 matches 11 bases. The germline gives CDR1 LNHNV, CDR2 YYDKDF (reference sequence). Trimming cost V 1 base and J 6 bases; bases outside gene matches: 2. The CDR3 is made up of 15 amino acids. Here the CDR3 DNA reads TGTGCCACCAGCAGAGCTACTAGCGGGAGCAATGAGCAGTTCTTC. Amino acids: CATSRATSGSNEQFF.

Note on this clonotype: A much larger clone is a single base away; this may be a read error. The chain links TRBV29-1 to TRBJ2-4; D is unclear. V was shortened by 8 bases and J by 3 bases, with 14 bases between the two germline ends. Germline V CDR1 and CDR2: SQVTM, ANQGSEA. This CDR3 is 13 amino acids long. The CDR3 sequence is CSTHGPNKNIQYF. CDR3 sequence (DNA): TGCAGCACCCACGGCCCGAACAAAAACATTCAGTACTTC.

This clonotype appeared a few times. The genes are TRBV10-1 and TRBJ2-3; D perhaps matches TRBD1 (5 bases). V was clipped by 2 bases and J by 0 bases, with 6 bases between them. The CDR3 runs 14 residues. CDR1 is WNHNN and CDR2 is SYGVQD in the germline V gene (reference sequence). CDR3 bases: TGCGCCAGCAGTGAGGGGGCTAGCACAGATACGCAGTATTTT. Translation: CASSEGASTDTQYF.

V gene TRBV6-5 combines with J gene TRBJ2-2, with 10 bases aligning to TRBD1. J was trimmed by 6 bases and V by 5 bases; bases with no gene match: 6. The CDR3 runs to 15 residues. Germline CDR1 is MNHEY and CDR2 is SVGAGI. The CDR3 loop reads CASSRDRGFAGELFF. The CDR3 DNA follows: TGTGCCAGCAGTCGGGACAGGGGATTCGCCGGGGAGCTGTTTTTT.

This clonotype was counted between two and nine times. The V and J genes are TRBV5-1 and TRBJ1-4; TRBD1 matches at 7 bases. The CDR3 runs to 15 residues. Germline V gene data show CDR1 as SGHRS and CDR2 as YFSETQ. Unmatched junction bases numbered 7, after V lost 4 bases and J lost 4 bases. In DNA form, the CDR3 reads TGCGCCAGCAGCCCCCAGGGGGGAAGTAATGAAAAACTGTTTTTT. It specifies CASSPQGGSNEKLFF.

This clonotype came up a few times. The chain is built from TRBV4-3 and TRBJ2-1, with TRBD2 matching 8 bases. This CDR3 region has 16 residues. Trimming took 3 bases from V and 4 from J; bases not matched to a gene: 8. Germline CDR1 LGHNA, CDR2 YSLEER. The CDR3: CASSHGRLAGYNEQFF. The CDR3 coding sequence is TGCGCCAGCAGCCATGGGCGGCTAGCGGGTTACAATGAGCAGTTCTTC.

The gene calls are TRBV7-2 and TRBJ2-5; no clear D. V lost 4 bases to trimming and J lost 6 bases, with 9 bases between them. The CDR3 extends over 12 amino acids. Germline CDR1 SGHTA, CDR2 FQGNSA. CDR3 region: CASSSEGKTQYF. Written as DNA, the CDR3 is TGTGCCAGCAGCTCGGAAGGGAAGACCCAGTACTTC.

Ten or more counts support this clonotype. This sequence joins TRBV18 and TRBJ1-1, with TRBD1 matching 9 bases. Germline V gene sequence: CDR1 KGHSH, CDR2 LQKENI. There are 15 residues in the CDR3. V trimming: 6 bases; J trimming: 9 bases; junction bases outside the gene matches: 14. CDR3 sequence: CASSSNRDREGKAFF. The CDR3 nucleotides read TGTGCCAGCTCTTCCAACCGGGACAGGGAAGGGAAAGCTTTCTTT.

This clonotype was seen a few times. The chain employs TRBV12-3 or TRBV12-4 and TRBJ2-7; D gene ambiguous. The CDR3 has 14 amino acids. The V gene lost 6 bases and the J gene lost 3 bases, with 15 bases spanning the gap. The CDR3 coding sequence is TGTGCCAGCAGCCCTCCTCCCGGGCACTACGAGCAGTACTTC. It encodes CASSPPPGHYEQYF.